This T cell receptor (beta chain) was captured in a study of T-cell memory formation after mild COVID-19. Germline CDR1 is MNHEY and CDR2 is SVGAGI. The V end was cut by 6 bases, the J end by 5 bases, with 11 bases between. The CDR3 has 14 amino acids. TCRdb reanalysed the 5' RACE reads using MiXCR and keeps one entry per CDR3 protein. Here the sample spans about 600,000 distinct CDR3 sequences, about 20% being singletons. This clonotype appeared a few times. This clonotype originated in an adult woman who had mild COVID-19 (a few samples of this study predate the infection). Cell type and time point are not known. The rearrangement links TRBV6-5 to TRBJ1-6; possible D gene TRBD1, 5 bases. Sequences were obtained from PBMCs or a T cell subset sorted from them (not recorded which). The CDR3 DNA follows: TGTGCCAGCAGCTTTGGGGGGGATAATTCACCCCTCCACTTT. This sequence encodes CASSFGGDNSPLHF.